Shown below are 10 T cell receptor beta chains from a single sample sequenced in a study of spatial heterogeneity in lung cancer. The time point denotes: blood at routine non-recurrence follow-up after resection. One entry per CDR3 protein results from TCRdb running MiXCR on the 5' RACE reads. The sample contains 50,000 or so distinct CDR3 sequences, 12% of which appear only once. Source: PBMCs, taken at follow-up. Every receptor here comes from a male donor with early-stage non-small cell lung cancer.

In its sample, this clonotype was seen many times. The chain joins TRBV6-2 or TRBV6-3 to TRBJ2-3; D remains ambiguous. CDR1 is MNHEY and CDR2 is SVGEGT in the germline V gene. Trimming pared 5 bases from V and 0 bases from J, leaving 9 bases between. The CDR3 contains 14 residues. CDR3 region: CASSQWQSTDTQYF. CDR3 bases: TGTGCCAGCAGTCAATGGCAGAGCACAGATACGCAGTATTTT.

The CDR3 region has the DNA TGTGCCACCGCGCCCGAGTCCCTCGAGCAGTACTTC. Protein product: CATAPESLEQYF. The chain recombines TRBV2 with TRBJ2-7; D gene unclear. V lost 10 bases and J 6 bases, leaving 16 bases between the germline ends. The germline V gene encodes CDR1 SNHLY and CDR2 FYNNEI. The CDR3 runs 12 residues.

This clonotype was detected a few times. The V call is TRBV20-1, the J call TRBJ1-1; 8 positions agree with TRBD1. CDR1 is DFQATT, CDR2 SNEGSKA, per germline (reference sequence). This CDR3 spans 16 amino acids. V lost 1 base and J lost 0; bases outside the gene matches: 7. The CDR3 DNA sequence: TGCAGTGCTAGAGCCATCATACAGGGGGTGAACACTGAAGCTTTCTTT. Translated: CSARAIIQGVNTEAFF.

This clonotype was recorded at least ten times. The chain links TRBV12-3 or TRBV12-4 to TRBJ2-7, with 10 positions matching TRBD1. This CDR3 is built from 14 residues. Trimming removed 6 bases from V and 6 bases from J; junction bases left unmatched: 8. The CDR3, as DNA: TGTGCCAGCAGAGGAGGGACAGGGGCCGCCGAGCAGTACTTC. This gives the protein CASRGGTGAAEQYF.

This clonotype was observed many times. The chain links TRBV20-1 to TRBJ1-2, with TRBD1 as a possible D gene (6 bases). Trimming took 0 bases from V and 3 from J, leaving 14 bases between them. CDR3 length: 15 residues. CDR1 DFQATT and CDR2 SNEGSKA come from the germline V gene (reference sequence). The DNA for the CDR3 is TGCAGTGCTAGAGATCAGGGGACAAGCCACTATGGCTACACCTTC. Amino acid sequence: CSARDQGTSHYGYTF.

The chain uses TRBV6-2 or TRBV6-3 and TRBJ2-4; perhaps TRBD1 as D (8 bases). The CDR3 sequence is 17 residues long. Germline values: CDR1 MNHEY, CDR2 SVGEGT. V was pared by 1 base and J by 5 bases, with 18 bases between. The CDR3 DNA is TGTGCCAGCAGTTACTTCTGGGCACAGGGGGGGGAAAACATTCAGTACTTC. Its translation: CASSYFWAQGGENIQYF.

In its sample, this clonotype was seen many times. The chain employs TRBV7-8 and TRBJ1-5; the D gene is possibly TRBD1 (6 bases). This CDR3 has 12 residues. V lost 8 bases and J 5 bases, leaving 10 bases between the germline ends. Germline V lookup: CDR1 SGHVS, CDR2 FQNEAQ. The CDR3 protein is CASGGGDQPQHF. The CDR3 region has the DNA TGTGCCAGCGGAGGGGGGGATCAGCCCCAGCATTTT.

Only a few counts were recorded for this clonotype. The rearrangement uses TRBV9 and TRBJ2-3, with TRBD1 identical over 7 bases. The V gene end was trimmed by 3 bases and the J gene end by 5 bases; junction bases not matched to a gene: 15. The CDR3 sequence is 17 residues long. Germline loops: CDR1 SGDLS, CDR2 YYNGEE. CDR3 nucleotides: TGTGCCAGCAGCGCAATTGACAGGGTAGGTGTTGGAGATACGCAGTATTTT. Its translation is CASSAIDRVGVGDTQYF. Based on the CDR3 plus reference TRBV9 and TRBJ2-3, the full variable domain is DSGVTQTPKHLITATGQRVTLRCSPRSGDLSVYWYQQSLDQGLQFLIQYYNGEERAKGNILERFSAQQFPDLHSELNLSSLELGDSALYFCASSAIDRVGVGDTQYFGPGTRLTVL.

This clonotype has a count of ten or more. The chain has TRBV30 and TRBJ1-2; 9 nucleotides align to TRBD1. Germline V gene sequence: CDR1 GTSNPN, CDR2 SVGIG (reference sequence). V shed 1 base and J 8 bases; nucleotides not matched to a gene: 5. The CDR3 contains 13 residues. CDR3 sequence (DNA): TGTGCCTGGAGTGACGGGACAGGGCGCGGCTACACCTTC. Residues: CAWSDGTGRGYTF.

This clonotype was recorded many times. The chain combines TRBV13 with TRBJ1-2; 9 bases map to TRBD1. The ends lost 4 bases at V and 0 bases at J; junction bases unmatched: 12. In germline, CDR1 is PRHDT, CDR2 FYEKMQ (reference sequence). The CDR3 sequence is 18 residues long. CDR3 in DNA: TGTGCCAGCAGCTCTACCGGGACAGGGCTAATTTCTAACTATGGCTACACCTTC. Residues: CASSSTGTGLISNYGYTF.